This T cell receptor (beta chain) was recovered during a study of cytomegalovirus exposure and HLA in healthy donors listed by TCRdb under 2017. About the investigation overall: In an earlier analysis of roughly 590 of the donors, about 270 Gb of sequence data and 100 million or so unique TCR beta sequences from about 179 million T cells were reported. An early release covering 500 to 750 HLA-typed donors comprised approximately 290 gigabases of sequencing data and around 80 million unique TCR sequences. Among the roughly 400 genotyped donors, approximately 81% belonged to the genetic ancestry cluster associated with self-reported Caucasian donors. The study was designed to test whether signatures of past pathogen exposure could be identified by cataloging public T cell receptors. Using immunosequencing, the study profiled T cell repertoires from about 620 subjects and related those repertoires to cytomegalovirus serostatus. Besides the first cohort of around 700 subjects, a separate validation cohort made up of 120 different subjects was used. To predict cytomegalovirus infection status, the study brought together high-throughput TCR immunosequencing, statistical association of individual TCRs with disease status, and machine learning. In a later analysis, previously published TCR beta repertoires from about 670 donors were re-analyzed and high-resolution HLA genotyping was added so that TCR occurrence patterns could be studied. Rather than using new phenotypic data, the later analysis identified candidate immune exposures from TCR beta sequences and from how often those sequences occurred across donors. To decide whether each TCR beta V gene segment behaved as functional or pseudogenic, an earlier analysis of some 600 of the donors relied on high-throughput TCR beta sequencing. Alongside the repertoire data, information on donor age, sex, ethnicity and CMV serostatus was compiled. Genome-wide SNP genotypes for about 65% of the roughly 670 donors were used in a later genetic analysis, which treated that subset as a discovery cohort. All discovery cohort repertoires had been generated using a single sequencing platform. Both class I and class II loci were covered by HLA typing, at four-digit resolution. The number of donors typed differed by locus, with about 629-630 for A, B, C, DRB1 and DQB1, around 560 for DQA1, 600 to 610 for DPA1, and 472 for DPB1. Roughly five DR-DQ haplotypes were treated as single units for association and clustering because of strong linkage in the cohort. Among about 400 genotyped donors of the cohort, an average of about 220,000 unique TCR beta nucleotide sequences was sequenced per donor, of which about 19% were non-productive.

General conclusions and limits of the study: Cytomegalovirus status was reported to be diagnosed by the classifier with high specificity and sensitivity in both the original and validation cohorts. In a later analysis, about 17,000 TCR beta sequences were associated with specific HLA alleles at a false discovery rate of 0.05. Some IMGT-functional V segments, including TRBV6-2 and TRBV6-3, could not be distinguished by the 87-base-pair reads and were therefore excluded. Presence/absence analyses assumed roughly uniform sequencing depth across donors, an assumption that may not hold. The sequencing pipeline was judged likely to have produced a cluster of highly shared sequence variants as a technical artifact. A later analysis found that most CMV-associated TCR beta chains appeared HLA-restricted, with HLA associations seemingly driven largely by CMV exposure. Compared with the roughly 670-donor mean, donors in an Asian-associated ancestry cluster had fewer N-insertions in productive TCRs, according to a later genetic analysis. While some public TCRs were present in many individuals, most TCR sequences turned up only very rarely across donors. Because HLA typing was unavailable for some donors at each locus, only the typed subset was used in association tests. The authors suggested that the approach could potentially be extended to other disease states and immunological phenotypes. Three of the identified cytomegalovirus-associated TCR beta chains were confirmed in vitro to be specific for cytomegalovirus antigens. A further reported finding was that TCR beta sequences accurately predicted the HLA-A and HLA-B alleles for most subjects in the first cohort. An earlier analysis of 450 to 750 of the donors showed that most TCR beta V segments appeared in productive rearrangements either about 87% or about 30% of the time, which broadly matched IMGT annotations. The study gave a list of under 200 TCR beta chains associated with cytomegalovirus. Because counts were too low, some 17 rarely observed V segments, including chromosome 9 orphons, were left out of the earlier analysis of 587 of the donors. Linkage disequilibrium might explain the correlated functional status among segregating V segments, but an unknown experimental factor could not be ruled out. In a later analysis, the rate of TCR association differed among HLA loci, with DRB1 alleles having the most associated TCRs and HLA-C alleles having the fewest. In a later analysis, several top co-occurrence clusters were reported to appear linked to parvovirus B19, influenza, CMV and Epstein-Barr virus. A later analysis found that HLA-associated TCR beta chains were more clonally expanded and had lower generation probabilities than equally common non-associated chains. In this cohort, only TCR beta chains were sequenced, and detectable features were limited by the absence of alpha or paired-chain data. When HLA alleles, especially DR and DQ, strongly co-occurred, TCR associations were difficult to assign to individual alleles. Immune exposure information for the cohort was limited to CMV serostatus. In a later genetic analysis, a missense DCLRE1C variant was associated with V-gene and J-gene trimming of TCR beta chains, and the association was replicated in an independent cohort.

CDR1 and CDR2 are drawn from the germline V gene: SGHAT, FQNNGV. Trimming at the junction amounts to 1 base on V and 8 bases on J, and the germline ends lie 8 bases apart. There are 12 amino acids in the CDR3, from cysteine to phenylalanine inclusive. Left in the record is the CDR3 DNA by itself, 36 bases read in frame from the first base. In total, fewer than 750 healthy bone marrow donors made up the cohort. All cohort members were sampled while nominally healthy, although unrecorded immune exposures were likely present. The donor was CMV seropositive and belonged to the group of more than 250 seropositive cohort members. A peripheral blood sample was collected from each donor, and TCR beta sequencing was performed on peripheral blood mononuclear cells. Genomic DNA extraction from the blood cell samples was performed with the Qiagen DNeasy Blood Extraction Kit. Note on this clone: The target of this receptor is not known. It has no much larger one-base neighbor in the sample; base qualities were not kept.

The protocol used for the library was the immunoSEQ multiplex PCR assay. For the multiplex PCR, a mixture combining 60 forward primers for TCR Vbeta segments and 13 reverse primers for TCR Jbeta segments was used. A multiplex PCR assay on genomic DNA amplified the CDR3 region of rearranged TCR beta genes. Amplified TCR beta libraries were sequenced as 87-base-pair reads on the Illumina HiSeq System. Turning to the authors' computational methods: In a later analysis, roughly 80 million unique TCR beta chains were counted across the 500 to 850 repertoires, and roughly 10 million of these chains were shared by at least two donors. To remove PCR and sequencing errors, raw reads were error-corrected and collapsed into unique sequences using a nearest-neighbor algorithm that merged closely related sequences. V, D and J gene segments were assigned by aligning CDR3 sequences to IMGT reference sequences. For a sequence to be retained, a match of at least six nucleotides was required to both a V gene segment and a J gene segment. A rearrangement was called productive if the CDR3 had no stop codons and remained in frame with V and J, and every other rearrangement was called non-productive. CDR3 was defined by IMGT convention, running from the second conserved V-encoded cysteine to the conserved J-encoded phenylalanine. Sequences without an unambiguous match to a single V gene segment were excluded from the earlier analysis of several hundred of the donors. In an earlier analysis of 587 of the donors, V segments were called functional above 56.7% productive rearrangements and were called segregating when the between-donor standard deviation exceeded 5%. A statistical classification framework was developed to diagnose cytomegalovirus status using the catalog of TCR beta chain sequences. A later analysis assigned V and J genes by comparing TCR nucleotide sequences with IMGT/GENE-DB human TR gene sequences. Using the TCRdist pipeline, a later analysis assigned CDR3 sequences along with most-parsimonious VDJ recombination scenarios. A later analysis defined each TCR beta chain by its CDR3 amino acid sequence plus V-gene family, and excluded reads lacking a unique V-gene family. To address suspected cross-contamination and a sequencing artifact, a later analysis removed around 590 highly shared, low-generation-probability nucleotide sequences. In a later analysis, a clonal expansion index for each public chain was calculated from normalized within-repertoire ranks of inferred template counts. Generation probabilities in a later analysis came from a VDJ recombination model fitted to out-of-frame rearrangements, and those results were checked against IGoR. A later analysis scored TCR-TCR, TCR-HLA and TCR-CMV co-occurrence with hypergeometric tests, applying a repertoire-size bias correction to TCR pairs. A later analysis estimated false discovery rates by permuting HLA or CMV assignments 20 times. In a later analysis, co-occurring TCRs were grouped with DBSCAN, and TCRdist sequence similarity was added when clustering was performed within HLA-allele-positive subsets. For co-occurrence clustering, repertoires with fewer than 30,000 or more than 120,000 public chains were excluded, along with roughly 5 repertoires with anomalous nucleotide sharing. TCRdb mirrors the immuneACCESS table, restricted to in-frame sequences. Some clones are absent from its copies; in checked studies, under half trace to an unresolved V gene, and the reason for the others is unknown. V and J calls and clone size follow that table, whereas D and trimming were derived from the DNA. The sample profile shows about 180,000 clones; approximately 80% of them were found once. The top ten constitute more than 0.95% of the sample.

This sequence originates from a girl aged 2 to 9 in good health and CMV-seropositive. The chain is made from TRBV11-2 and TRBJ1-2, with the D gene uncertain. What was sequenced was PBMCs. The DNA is TGTGCCAGCAGCTTAGGAGGGATCGGCTACACCTTC. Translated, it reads CASSLGGIGYTF.